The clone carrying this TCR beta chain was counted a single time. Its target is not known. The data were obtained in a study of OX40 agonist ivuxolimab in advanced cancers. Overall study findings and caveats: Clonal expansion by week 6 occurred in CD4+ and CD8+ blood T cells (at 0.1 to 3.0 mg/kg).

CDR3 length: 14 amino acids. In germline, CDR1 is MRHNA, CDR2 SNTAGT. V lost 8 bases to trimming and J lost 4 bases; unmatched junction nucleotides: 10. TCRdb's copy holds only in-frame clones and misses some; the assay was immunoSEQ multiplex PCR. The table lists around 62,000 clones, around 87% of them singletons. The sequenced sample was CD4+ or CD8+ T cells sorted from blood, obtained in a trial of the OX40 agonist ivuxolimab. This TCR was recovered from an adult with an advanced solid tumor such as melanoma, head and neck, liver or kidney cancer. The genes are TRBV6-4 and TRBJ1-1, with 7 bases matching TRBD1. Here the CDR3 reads CASSSGQVGTEAFF. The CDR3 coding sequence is TGTGCCAGCTCATCAGGACAGGTCGGCACTGAAGCTTTCTTT.